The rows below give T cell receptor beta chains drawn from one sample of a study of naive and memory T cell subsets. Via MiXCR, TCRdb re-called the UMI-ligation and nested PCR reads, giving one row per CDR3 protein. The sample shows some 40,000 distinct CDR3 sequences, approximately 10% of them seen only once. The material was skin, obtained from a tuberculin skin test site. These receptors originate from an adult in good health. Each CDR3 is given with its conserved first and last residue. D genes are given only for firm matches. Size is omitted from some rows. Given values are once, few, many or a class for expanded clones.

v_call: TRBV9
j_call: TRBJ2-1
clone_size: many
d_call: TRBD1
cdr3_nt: TGTGCCAGCAGCGTATCCCCGACAGGGAACGGTGAGCAGTTCTTC
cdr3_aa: CASSVSPTGNGEQFF

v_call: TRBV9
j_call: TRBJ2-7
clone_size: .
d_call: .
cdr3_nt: TGTGCCAGCAGCGTAGGCAGGAGCTCCTACGAGCAGTACTTC
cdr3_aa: CASSVGRSSYEQYF

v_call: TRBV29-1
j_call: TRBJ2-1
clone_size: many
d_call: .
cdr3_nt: TGCAGTGCAGAGGGGGGCGGGAGACGTTCCAATGAGCAGTTCTTC
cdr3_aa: CSAEGGGRRSNEQFF

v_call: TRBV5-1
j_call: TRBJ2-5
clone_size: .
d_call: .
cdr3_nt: TGCGCCAGCAGCGACCCGGGGAAAGAGACCCAGTACTTC
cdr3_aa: CASSDPGKETQYF

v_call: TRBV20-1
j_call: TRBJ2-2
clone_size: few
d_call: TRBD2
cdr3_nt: TGCAGTGCTAGACCTAGACTAGCGGGAGCAGGCGGGGAGCTGTTTTTT
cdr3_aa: CSARPRLAGAGGELFF

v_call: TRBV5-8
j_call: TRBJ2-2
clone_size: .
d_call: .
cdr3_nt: TGTGCCAGCAGCTACGGTGGTGAGAACGGGGAGCTGTTTTTT
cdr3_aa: CASSYGGENGELFF

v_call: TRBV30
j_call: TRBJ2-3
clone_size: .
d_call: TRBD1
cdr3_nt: TGTGCCGGATCGACAGGGGGGGGGGATACGCAGTATTTT
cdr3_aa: CAGSTGGGDTQYF

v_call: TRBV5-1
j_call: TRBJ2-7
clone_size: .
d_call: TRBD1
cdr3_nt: TGCGCCAGCAGCTTTGGGACAGCAAGCTACGAGCAGTACTTC
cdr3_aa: CASSFGTASYEQYF

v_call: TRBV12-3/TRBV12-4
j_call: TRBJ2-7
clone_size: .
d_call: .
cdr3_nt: TGTGCCAGCAGTCCACTGGGGGTGGGTTCCTACGAGCAGTACTTC
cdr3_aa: CASSPLGVGSYEQYF

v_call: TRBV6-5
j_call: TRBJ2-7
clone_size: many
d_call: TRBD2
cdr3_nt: TGTGCCAGCAGTTACGGGACTAGCTCCTACGAGCAGTACTTC
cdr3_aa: CASSYGTSSYEQYF

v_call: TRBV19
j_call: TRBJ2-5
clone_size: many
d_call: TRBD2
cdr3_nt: TGTGCCAGTAGTATCCGGGGACTAGCGGGTGCCCAAGAGACCCAGTACTTC
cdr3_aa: CASSIRGLAGAQETQYF

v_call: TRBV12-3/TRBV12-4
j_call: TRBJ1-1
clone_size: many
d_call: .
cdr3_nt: TGTGCCAGCAGTAGAAGGACACTTACTGAAGCTTTCTTT
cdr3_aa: CASSRRTLTEAFF

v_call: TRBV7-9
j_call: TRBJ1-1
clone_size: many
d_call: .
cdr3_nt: TGTGCCAGCAGCCCTCAGGGCTCTCCGGAAGCTTTCTTT
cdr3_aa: CASSPQGSPEAFF

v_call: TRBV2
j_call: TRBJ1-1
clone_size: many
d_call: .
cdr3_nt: TGTGCCAGCAGTTCGGAGACTGAAGCTTTCTTT
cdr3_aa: CASSSETEAFF

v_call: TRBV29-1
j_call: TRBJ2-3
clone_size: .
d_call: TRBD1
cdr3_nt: TGCAGCGTTGAAGAGGGCCAGGGGGCAGATACGCAGTATTTT
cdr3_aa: CSVEEGQGADTQYF

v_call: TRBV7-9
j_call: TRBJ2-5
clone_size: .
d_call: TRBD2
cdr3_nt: TGTGCCAAACAGGGAGCACTAGCGGGAGCGGAAGACCAAGAGACCCAGTACTTC
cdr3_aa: CAKQGALAGAEDQETQYF

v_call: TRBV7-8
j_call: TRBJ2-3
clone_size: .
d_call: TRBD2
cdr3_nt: TGTGCCAGCTTGGGACTAGCGGGATCCTGGACAGATACGCAGTATTTT
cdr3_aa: CASLGLAGSWTDTQYF

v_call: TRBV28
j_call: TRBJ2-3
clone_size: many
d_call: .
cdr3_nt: TGTGCCAGCAGTGCCGGGGGTCCTAGCACAGATACGCAGTATTTT
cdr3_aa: CASSAGGPSTDTQYF

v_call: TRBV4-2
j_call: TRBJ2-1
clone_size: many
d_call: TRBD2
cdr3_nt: TGTGCCAGCAGCCAAGATGCGGCGGGAGAATCCGGTGAGCAGTTCTTC
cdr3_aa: CASSQDAAGESGEQFF

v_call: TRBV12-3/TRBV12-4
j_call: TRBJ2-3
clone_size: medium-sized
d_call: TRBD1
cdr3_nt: TGTGCCAGCAGTTCTTCAAATCAGGGGGCCGTAGATACGCAGTATTTT
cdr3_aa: CASSSSNQGAVDTQYF

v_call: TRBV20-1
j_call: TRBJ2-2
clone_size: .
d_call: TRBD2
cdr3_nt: TGCAGTGCTAGCGCTAGCGGTGCAAACACCGGGGAGCTGTTTTTT
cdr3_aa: CSASASGANTGELFF

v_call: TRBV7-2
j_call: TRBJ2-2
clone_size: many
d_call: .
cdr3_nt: TGTGCCAGCAGCTCACAGGGTACCGGGGAGCTGTTTTTT
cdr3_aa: CASSSQGTGELFF

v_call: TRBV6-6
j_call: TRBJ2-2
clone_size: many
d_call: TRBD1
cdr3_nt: TGTGCCAGCAGTCGGGGACAGGGGAAGGCCGGGGAGCTGTTTTTT
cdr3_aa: CASSRGQGKAGELFF

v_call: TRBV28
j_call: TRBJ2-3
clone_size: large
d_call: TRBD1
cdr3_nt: TGTGCCAGCAGTCGGGACCGGGACAGGGGAGATACGCAGTATTTT
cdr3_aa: CASSRDRDRGDTQYF

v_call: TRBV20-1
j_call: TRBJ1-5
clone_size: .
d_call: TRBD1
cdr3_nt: TGCAGTGCTAGGTCAGGGGGTGGGAATCAGCCCCAGCATTTT
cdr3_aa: CSARSGGGNQPQHF

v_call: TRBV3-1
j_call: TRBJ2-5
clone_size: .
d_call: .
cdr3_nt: TGTGCCAGCAGCCTGGGAGCGATCGAGACCCAGTACTTC
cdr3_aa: CASSLGAIETQYF

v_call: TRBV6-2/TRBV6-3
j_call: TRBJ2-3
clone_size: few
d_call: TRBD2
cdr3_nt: TGTGCCAGCAGTCGGACGTCGGTGCGGGGGGGCGTCGCAGATACGCAGTATTTT
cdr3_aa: CASSRTSVRGGVADTQYF

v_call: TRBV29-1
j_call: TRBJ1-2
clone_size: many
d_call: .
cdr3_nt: TGCAGCGTTGAAGGTACCCCGGGACCTCCCGGGTATGGCTACACCTTC
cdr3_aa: CSVEGTPGPPGYGYTF

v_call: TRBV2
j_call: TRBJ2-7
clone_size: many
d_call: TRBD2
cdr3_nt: TGTGCCAGCAGTGCCGTTTCCGGACTAGCGGGAGACGGTTACTCCTACGAGCAGTACTTC
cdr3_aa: CASSAVSGLAGDGYSYEQYF

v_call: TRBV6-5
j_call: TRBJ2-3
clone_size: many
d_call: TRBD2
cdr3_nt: TGTGCCAGCAGTCGACTAGCCGGCACAGATACGCAGTATTTT
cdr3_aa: CASSRLAGTDTQYF

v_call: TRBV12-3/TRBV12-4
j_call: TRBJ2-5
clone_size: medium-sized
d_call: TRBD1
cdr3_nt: TGTGCCAGCAGTTCAGATACAGGCCGGGACAGATATCAAGAGACCCAGTACTTC
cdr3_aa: CASSSDTGRDRYQETQYF

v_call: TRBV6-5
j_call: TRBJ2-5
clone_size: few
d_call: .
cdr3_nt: TGTGCCAGCAGCACAGGGGAGGTATCGCTCGGGGGGGAGACCCAGTACTTC
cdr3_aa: CASSTGEVSLGGETQYF

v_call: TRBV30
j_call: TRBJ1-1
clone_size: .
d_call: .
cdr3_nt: TGTGCCTGGAGTGTTTTTGAGAACACTGAAGCTTTCTTT
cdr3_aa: CAWSVFENTEAFF

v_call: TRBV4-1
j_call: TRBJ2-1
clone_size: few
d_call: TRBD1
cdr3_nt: TGCGCCAGCAGTGGCCGGGACAGGGCCTACAATGAGCAGTTCTTC
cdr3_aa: CASSGRDRAYNEQFF

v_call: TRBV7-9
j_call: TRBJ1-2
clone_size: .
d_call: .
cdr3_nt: TGTGCCAGCAGCTTGGGACAAACCCCAGAGGGCTACACCTTC
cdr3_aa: CASSLGQTPEGYTF

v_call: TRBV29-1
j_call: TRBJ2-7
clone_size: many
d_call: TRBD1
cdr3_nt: TGCAGCGCATCTTCCGGGACAGGACTCGGCGAGCAGTACTTC
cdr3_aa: CSASSGTGLGEQYF

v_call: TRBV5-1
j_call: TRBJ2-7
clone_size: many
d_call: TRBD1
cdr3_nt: TGCGCCAGCAGCCAGCCCCAACTGGGACAGGGGTACAGCTACGAGCAGTACTTC
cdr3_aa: CASSQPQLGQGYSYEQYF

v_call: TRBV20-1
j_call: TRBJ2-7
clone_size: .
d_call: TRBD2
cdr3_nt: TGCAGTGCTAGAGCGCCTAGCGGGGGTAGCTCCTACGAGCAGTACTTC
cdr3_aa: CSARAPSGGSSYEQYF

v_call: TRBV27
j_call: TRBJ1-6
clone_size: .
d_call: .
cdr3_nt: TGTGCCAGCAGTTACGGAGTTAATTCACCCCTCCACTTT
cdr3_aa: CASSYGVNSPLHF

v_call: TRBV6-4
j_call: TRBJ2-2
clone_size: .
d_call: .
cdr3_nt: TGTGCCAGCAGGCGTAGTACTTACACCGGGGAGCTGTTTTTT
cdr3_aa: CASRRSTYTGELFF

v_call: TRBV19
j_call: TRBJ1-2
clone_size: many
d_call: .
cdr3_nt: TGTGCCAGTAGTATAGATTCGGGGAATGGCTACACCTTC
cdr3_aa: CASSIDSGNGYTF

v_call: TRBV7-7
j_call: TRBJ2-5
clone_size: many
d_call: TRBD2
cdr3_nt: TGTGCCAGCGCGGGAGGATTGGAAGAGACCCAGTACTTC
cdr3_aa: CASAGGLEETQYF

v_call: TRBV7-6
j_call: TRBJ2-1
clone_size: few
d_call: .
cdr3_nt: TGTGCCAGCAGCTTAGGTTACAATGAGCAGTTCTTC
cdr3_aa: CASSLGYNEQFF

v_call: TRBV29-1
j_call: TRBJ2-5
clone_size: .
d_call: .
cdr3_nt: TGCAGCGTTGGGGGCAATCGAAAAGAGACCCAGTACTTC
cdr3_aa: CSVGGNRKETQYF

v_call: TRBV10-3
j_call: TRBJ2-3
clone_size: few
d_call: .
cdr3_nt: TGTGCCATCAGTGACCCGCGAAAGTCCCCCACAGATACGCAGTATTTT
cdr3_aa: CAISDPRKSPTDTQYF

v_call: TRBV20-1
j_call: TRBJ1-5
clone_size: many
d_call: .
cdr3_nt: TGCAGTACTAGCCGGGGGATTAATCAGCCCCAGCATTTT
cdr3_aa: CSTSRGINQPQHF

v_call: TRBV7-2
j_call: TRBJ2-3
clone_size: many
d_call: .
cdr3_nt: TGTGCCAGCAGCATTGGGTCAGATACGCAGTATTTT
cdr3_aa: CASSIGSDTQYF

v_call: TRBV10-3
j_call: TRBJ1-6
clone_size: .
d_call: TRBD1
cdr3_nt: TGTGCCATCAGTGACACATTGGACAGGCCGCTCCTCCACTTT
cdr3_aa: CAISDTLDRPLLHF